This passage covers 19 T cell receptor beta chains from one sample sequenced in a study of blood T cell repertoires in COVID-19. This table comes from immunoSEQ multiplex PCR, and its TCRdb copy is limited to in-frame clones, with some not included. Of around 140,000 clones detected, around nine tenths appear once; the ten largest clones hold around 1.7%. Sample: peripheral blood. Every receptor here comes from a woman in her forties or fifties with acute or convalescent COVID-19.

CDR3 protein: CASSDRHRGAGNTIYF. DNA of the CDR3: TGTGCCAGCAGCGACAGACACAGGGGGGCTGGAAACACCATATATTTT. This chain links TRBV9 with TRBJ1-3, with 8 bases lining up with TRBD1. After removal of 3 bases from V and 2 bases from J, the junction contained 7 bases not matched to a gene. The CDR3 has 16 residues. CDR1 SGDLS and CDR2 YYNGEE come from the germline V gene.

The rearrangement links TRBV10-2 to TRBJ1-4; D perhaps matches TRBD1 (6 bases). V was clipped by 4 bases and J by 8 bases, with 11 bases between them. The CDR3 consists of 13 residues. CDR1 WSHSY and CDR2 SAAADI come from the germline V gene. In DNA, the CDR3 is TGCGCCAGCAGTGGCAGGGGACACGAAAAACTGTTTTTT. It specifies CASSGRGHEKLFF.

CDR3 sequence: CASSLSVNTEAFF. The CDR3 region has the DNA TGTGCCAGCAGTCTTTCAGTGAACACTGAAGCTTTCTTT. V usage is TRBV28 and J usage is TRBJ1-1; D remains ambiguous. CDR1 MDHEN and CDR2 SYDVKM come from the germline V gene. Trimming pared 5 bases from V and 0 bases from J, leaving 7 bases between. The CDR3 covers 13 residues. Full variable domain (rest looked up from reference TRBV28 and TRBJ1-1): DVKVTQSSRYLVKRTGEKVFLECVQDMDHENMFWYRQDPGLGLRLIYFSYDVKMKEKGDIPEGYSVSREKKERFSLILESASTNQTSMYLCASSLSVNTEAFFGQGTRLTVV.

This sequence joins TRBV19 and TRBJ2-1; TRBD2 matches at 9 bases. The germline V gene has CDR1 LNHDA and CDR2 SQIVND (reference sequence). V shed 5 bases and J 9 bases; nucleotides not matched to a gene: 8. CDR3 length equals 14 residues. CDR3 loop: CASSWSGGSFEQFF. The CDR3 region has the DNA TGTGCCAGTAGTTGGAGCGGGGGGTCTTTTGAGCAGTTCTTC.

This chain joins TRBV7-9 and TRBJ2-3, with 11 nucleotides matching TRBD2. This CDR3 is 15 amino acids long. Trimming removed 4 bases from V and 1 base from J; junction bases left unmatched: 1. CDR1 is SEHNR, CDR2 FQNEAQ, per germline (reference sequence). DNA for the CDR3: TGTGCCAGCAGCTCGACTAGCGGGGGCACAGATACGCAGTATTTT. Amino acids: CASSSTSGGTDTQYF.

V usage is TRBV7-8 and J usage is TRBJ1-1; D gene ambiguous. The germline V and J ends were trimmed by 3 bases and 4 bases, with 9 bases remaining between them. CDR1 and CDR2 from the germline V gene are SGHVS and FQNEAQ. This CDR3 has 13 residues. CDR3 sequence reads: CASSFSGSTEAFF. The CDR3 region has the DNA TGTGCCAGCAGCTTCTCGGGGAGCACTGAAGCTTTCTTT.

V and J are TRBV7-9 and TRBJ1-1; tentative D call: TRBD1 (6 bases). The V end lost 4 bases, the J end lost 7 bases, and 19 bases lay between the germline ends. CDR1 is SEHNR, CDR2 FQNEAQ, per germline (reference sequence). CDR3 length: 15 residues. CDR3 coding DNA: TGTGCCAGCAGCTCACCCATAGATACAGGGCTTGAAGCTTTCTTT. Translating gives CASSSPIDTGLEAFF. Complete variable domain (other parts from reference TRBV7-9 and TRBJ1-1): DTGVSQNPRHKITKRGQNVTFRCDPISEHNRLYWYRQTLGQGPEFLTYFQNEAQLEKSRLLSDRFSAERPKGSFSTLEIQRTEQGDSAMYLCASSSPIDTGLEAFFGQGTRLTVV.

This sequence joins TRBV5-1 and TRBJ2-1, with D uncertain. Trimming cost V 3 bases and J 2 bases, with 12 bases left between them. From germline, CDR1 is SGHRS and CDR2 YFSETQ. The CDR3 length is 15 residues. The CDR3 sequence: CASSWSTPTYNEQFF. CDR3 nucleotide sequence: TGCGCCAGCAGCTGGTCGACACCAACCTACAATGAGCAGTTCTTC.

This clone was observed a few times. CDR3 DNA sequence: TGCAGCGCTACGACAGGGATTCTCTACGAGCAGTACTTC. Amino acids: CSATTGILYEQYF. The V and J genes are TRBV29-1 and TRBJ2-7, with 7 bases aligning to TRBD1. The CDR3 covers 13 residues. Germline V CDR1 and CDR2: SQVTM, ANQGSEA. V shed 7 bases, J shed 3 bases, and the junction held 9 bases outside the gene matches.

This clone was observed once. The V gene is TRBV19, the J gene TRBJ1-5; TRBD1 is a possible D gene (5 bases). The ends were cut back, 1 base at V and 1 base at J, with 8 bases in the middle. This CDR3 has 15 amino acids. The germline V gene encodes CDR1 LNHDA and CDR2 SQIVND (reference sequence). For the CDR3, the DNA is TGTGCCAGTAGTATAGGGGGGGAAAGCAATCAGCCCCAGCATTTT. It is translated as CASSIGGESNQPQHF.

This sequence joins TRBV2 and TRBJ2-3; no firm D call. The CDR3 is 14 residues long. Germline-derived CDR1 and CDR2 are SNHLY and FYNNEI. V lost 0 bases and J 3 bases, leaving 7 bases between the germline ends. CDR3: CASSEALTTDTQYF. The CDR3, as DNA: TGTGCCAGCAGTGAAGCGCTGACTACAGATACGCAGTATTTT.

CDR3 bases: TGCGCCAGCAGCTTGGGGGGCTACACAGATACGCAGTATTTT. It translates to CASSLGGYTDTQYF. The chain carries TRBV5-1 and TRBJ2-3; D perhaps matches TRBD1 (5 bases). The CDR3 loop spans 14 amino acids. V dropped 0 bases and J dropped 2 bases, with 7 bases sitting between them. Germline V lookup: CDR1 SGHRS, CDR2 YFSETQ.

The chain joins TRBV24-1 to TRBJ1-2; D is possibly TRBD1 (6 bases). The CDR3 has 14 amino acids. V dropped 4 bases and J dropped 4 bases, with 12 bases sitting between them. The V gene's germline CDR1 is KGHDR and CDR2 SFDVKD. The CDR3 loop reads CATSDHGQIYGYTF. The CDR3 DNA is TGTGCCACCAGTGACCACGGACAGATCTATGGCTACACCTTC.

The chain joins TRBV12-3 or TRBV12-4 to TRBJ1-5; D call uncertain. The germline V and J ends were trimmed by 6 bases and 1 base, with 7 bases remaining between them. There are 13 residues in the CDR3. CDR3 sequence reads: CASSLLSNQPQHF. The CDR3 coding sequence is TGTGCCAGCAGCCTTCTAAGCAATCAGCCCCAGCATTTT.

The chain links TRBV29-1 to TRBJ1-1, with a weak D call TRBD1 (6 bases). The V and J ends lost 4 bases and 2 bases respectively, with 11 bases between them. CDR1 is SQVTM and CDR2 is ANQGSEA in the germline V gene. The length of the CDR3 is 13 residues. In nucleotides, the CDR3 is TGCAGCGTTGTTGGACAGATCAACACTGAAGCTTTCTTT. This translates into CSVVGQINTEAFF.

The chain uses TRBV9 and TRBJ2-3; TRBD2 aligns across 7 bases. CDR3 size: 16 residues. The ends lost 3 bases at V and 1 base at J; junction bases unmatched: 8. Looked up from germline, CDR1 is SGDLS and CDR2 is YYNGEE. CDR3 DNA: TGTGCCAGCAGCGCGACCGGGACTACCCGCACAGATACGCAGTATTTT. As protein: CASSATGTTRTDTQYF.

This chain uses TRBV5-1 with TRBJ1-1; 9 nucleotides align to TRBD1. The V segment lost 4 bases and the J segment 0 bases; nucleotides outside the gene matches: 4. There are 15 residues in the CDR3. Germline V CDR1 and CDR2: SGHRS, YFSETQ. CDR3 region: CASSEQGALNTEAFF. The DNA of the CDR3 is TGCGCCAGCAGCGAACAGGGGGCTCTGAACACTGAAGCTTTCTTT.

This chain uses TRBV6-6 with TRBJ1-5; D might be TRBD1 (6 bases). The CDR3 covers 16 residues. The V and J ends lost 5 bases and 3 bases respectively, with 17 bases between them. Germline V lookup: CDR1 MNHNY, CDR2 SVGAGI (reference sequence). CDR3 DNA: TGTGCCAGCAGTCGCAGGGGAAGGTTTGTCAATCAGCCCCAGCATTTT. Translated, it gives CASSRRGRFVNQPQHF.

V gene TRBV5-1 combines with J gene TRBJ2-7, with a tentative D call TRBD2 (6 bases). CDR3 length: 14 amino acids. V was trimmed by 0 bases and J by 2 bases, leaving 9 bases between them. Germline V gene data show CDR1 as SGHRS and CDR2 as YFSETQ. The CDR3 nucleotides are TGCGCCAGCAGCTTGGGTCCGGGAGCCTACGAGCAGTACTTC. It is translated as CASSLGPGAYEQYF.